The rows below give T cell receptor beta chains drawn from one sample of a study of identical twins. TCRdb reanalysed the 5' RACE reads using MiXCR and keeps one entry per CDR3 protein. The sample gives some 600,000 distinct CDR3 sequences, roughly 6.6% of which show up once; 1.6% is in the top ten. A further study also used this sample, focusing on yellow fever vaccine responses in identical twins.

Sample: PBMCs. The receptor set was obtained from a woman aged 18-35 years in good health. Both conserved end residues are part of each CDR3. A D gene is named only where the DNA matches it firmly. Rows give clone size only sometimes, using once, few, many, or a class for an expanded clone.

V	size	D	J	DNA	CDR3
TRBV6-2/TRBV6-3	few	TRBD2	TRBJ2-1	TGTGCCAGCAGTCCCATCAGCGGGGGGGCGGGGGAGCAGTTCTTC	CASSPISGGAGEQFF
TRBV5-1	few	TRBD2	TRBJ2-1	TGCGCCAGCAGCTCTGGGACTAGCTTCCGGGATGAGCAGTTCTTC	CASSSGTSFRDEQFF
TRBV29-1	-	TRBD2	TRBJ2-3	TGCAGCGGATTCGGGAGGGCTAGCACAGATACGCAGTATTTT	CSGFGRASTDTQYF
TRBV24-1	-	TRBD2	TRBJ2-2	TGTGCCACAGCTCTAGCGGGAGCGAACACCGGGGAGCTGTTTTTT	CATALAGANTGELFF
TRBV20-1	-	-	TRBJ2-2	TGCAGTGCTCCCGGGGGCACGGGCACCGGGGAGCTGTTTTTT	CSAPGGTGTGELFF
TRBV5-1	many	-	TRBJ2-2	TGCGCCAGCGGTTCAGACGCGGGATGGAACACCGGGGAGCTGTTTTTT	CASGSDAGWNTGELFF
TRBV10-3	-	-	TRBJ1-2	TGTGCCATCAGTGGGGCAGGGCTTGGCTACACCTTC	CAISGAGLGYTF
TRBV7-9	-	TRBD2	TRBJ2-5	TGTGCCAGCACCCCGACTAGCGGAGGGGAGACCCAGTACTTC	CASTPTSGGETQYF
TRBV3-1	-	-	TRBJ1-6	TGTGCCAGCAGCCAAGTGCCGGGGGCAGGGTCACCCCTCCACTTT	CASSQVPGAGSPLHF
TRBV7-9	few	-	TRBJ2-7	TGTGCCAGCAGCTTAGCGTCACCGGGCGAGCAGTACTTC	CASSLASPGEQYF
TRBV12-3/TRBV12-4	many	TRBD1	TRBJ1-2	TGTGCCAGCAGCCCGACAGGGGGCAATGGCTACACCTTC	CASSPTGGNGYTF
TRBV7-9	few	-	TRBJ1-2	TGTGCCAGCAGCTCCACCGGGGAAGCTAACTATGGCTACACCTTC	CASSSTGEANYGYTF
TRBV4-2	many	-	TRBJ2-2	TGTGCCAGCAGCCAAGATCCCAGTGTCGGCACCGGGGAGCTGTTTTTT	CASSQDPSVGTGELFF
TRBV7-2	few	-	TRBJ2-4	TGTGCCAGCAGCTTAGCAGCTACCGGACTGACCAAAAACATTCAGTACTTC	CASSLAATGLTKNIQYF
TRBV11-1	-	TRBD2	TRBJ2-3	TGTGCCAGCAGCTTTAGATTCGGGACTAGCGGAAAGAGCACAGATACGCAGTATTTT	CASSFRFGTSGKSTDTQYF
TRBV12-3/TRBV12-4	many	TRBD1	TRBJ2-1	TGTGCCAGCAGTCCACAACAGGGGGCTGGAAACAATGAGCAGTTCTTC	CASSPQQGAGNNEQFF
TRBV7-9	many	-	TRBJ1-1	TGTGCCAGCAGCTCGATGACCGGGAACACTGAAGCTTTCTTT	CASSSMTGNTEAFF
TRBV19	many	-	TRBJ2-2	TGTGCCAGTAGTATCGCGGACCGAGGGGAGCTGTTTTTT	CASSIADRGELFF
TRBV5-1	many	-	TRBJ2-5	TGCGCCAGCGCCAAGATCGGTGAGACCCAGTACTTC	CASAKIGETQYF
TRBV6-1	few	-	TRBJ2-2	TGTGCCAGCAGTACGCAAAAGGGTATCGGGGAGCTGTTTTTT	CASSTQKGIGELFF
TRBV10-2	-	TRBD1	TRBJ2-5	TGCGCCAGCAGGGACCGGACAGGGTACGGAGAGACCCAGTACTTC	CASRDRTGYGETQYF
TRBV6-1	-	-	TRBJ2-3	TGTGCCAGCACCCCGACTCTTAACACAGATACGCAGTATTTT	CASTPTLNTDTQYF